This T cell receptor beta chain stems from a study of blood T cells in healthy people across ages. Through a sample-barcoded 5' primer and a J-beta primer mix, a second PCR was run for about 6 to 11 cycles. TCRdb re-derived calls from the 5' RACE reads in MiXCR, one entry per CDR3 protein. The sample holds 850,000 to 1,300,000 distinct CDR3 sequences, 35% to 55% seen once. The CDR3 extends over 14 amino acids. V lost 6 bases and J lost 6, with 15 bases in between. Germline V lookup: CDR1 MGHDK, CDR2 SYGVNS. The source material was blood. This chain connects TRBV25-1 to TRBJ2-1; D remains unclear. The TCR sequence derives from a woman aged 60-70 years in good health. CDR3 nucleotides: TGTGCCAGCAGCGCATGCTTCTCTAGCAATGAGCAGTTCTTC. The encoded protein is CASSACFSSNEQFF.